The next 17 T cell receptor beta chains were all read from a single sample in a study of cytomegalovirus exposure and HLA in healthy donors. The PCR was carried out with 60 Vbeta primers and 13 Jbeta primers. TCRdb's copy holds only in-frame clones and misses some; the assay was immunoSEQ multiplex PCR. This sample contains some 150,000 clones. The material sequenced was PBMCs. These receptors were collected from a man aged 40-49 years in good health and CMV-seronegative.

The V and J genes are TRBV2 and TRBJ1-1; maybe TRBD1 (6 bases). Germline CDR1 reads SNHLY; CDR2 reads FYNNEI. V gave up 4 bases and J gave up 3 bases, with 12 bases separating them. The CDR3 has 14 amino acids. The CDR3 DNA is TGTGCCAGCAGTGTACGGCAGGGGTACACTGAAGCTTTCTTT. The encoded protein is CASSVRQGYTEAFF.

The rearrangement joins TRBV28 to TRBJ1-2; weak D call: TRBD1 (5 bases). Trimming took off 8 bases at V and 4 bases at J, with 11 bases between the two ends. The CDR3 consists of 12 residues. Germline assignment: CDR1 MDHEN and CDR2 SYDVKM. CDR3 amino acids: CASQKGVYGYTF. The CDR3 nucleotides read TGTGCCAGCCAAAAAGGGGTCTATGGCTACACCTTC.

The CDR3 spells CASSRQGTGSYEQYF. The DNA of the CDR3 is TGTGCCAGCAGCCGCCAAGGGACAGGCTCCTACGAGCAGTACTTC. The chain links TRBV11-2 to TRBJ2-7, with 8 bases lining up with TRBD1. This CDR3 contains 15 residues. Germline values: CDR1 SGHAT, CDR2 FQNNGV. The junction had 6 bases not matched to a gene; V was cut back by 5 bases and J by 0 bases.

V usage is TRBV6-5 and J usage is TRBJ1-2; TRBD1 matches at 8 bases. Germline V lookup: CDR1 MNHEY, CDR2 SVGAGI. The ends lost 6 bases at V and 0 bases at J; junction bases unmatched: 6. The CDR3 runs 15 residues. The CDR3 here is CASSRGQEPNYGYTF. CDR3 DNA: TGTGCCAGCAGCCGGGGACAGGAGCCTAACTATGGCTACACCTTC.

The V gene is TRBV5-1, the J gene TRBJ2-7; D is unclear. Germline loops: CDR1 SGHRS, CDR2 YFSETQ. The CDR3 has 13 residues. V was shortened by 0 bases and J by 3 bases, with 7 bases between the two germline ends. DNA for the CDR3: TGCGCCAGCAGCTTGGGAAAGCTCTACGAGCAGTACTTC. Translating it yields CASSLGKLYEQYF.

The gene calls are TRBV5-3 and TRBJ1-1, with TRBD1 matching over 8 bases. TRBV5-3 is an ORF for which the function is uncertain. This CDR3 has 15 amino acids. V dropped 3 bases and J dropped 0; count of bases not matched to a gene: 4. CDR3 coding DNA: TGTGCCAGAAGCTGGACAGGGCTAATGAACACTGAAGCTTTCTTT. As protein: CARSWTGLMNTEAFF.

The V gene is TRBV28, the J gene TRBJ1-5, with 9 positions matching TRBD1. The germline V gene has CDR1 MDHEN and CDR2 SYDVKM. The CDR3 is 15 residues long. The J segment lost 7 bases and the V segment lost 5 bases, leaving 9 bases of the junction unmatched. The CDR3 nucleotides are TGTGCCAGCAGTATTAACAGGGGGCCAGGGCAGCCCCAGCATTTT. This codes for CASSINRGPGQPQHF.

The chain links TRBV7-3 to TRBJ2-3, with D possibly matching TRBD2 (5 bases). Germline V gene data show CDR1 as SGHTA and CDR2 as FQGTGA. This CDR3 contains 15 residues. V was shortened by 2 bases and J by 1 base, with 10 bases between the two germline ends. The CDR3 DNA reads TGTGCCAGCAGCTTACGGGGAATTGGCACAGATACGCAGTATTTT. Its translation is CASSLRGIGTDTQYF.

V gene TRBV11-2 combines with J gene TRBJ1-5; TRBD1 matches at 8 bases. The CDR3 contains 16 residues. With 4 bases clipped from V and 3 bases from J, the junction kept 8 bases outside the gene matches. From germline, CDR1 is SGHAT and CDR2 FQNNGV. The CDR3 nucleotides read TGTGCCAGCAGCTCCTTAACAGGGGGGATCAATCAGCCCCAGCATTTT. Its protein product is CASSSLTGGINQPQHF.

The chain has TRBV5-5 and TRBJ1-2; 11 positions match TRBD1. V lost 4 bases, J lost 4 bases, and 3 bases stayed unmatched. Germline-derived CDR1 and CDR2 are SGHKS and YYEKEE (reference sequence). The CDR3 is 14 residues long. This CDR3 reads CASSLGTGGYGYTF. The CDR3 nucleotides are TGTGCCAGCAGCCTCGGGACAGGGGGCTATGGCTACACCTTC.

CDR3 nucleotide sequence: TGTGCCAGCACTGGGGGGTCGGGACAGGGAGAGTCTGGCTACACCTTC. Its translation: CASTGGSGQGESGYTF. The V call is TRBV2, the J call TRBJ1-2; the match to TRBD1 covers 9 bases. Losses at the gene ends were 7 bases for V and 7 bases for J; bases not matched to a gene: 16. The CDR3 has 16 amino acids. Germline CDR1 SNHLY, CDR2 FYNNEI.

V and J are TRBV9 and TRBJ2-7, with D perhaps matching TRBD1 (6 bases). Trimming took 0 bases from V and 0 from J, leaving 10 bases between them. This CDR3 is 15 amino acids long. Germline V gene lookup returns CDR1 SGDLS and CDR2 YYNGEE. CDR3 in DNA: TGTGCCAGCAGCGTAGCCCCGGGACACTCCTACGAGCAGTACTTC. Its protein product is CASSVAPGHSYEQYF.

The chain combines TRBV4-3 with TRBJ2-7, with 8 positions matching TRBD1. The CDR3 has 15 residues. Germline CDR1 is LGHNA and CDR2 is YSLEER. Losses at the gene ends were 4 bases for V and 3 bases for J; bases not matched to a gene: 8. Here the CDR3 DNA reads TGCGCCAGCAGCCTTGGGACAGGTCCTTTCTACGAGCAGTACTTC. Translated: CASSLGTGPFYEQYF.

The chain recombines TRBV7-3 with TRBJ2-7; 9 positions match TRBD1. V was pared by 4 bases and J by 12 bases, with 10 bases of the junction left unmatched. Per the germline V gene, CDR1 is SGHTA and CDR2 is FQGTGA. This CDR3 has 13 residues. The CDR3 nucleotides read TGTGCCAGCAGCTCAACAGGGGGCGGAGATCTGTACTTC. Amino acid sequence: CASSSTGGGDLYF.

The chain is built from TRBV5-4 and TRBJ2-7; 8 bases are shared with TRBD1. In germline, CDR1 is SGHNT, CDR2 YYREEE (reference sequence). J lost 1 base, V lost 1 base, and 4 bases had no gene match. The CDR3 loop spans 15 amino acids. CDR3 nucleotides: TGTGCCAGCAGCTTGTTTACAGGGGGGTCCTACGAGCAGTACTTC. Residues: CASSLFTGGSYEQYF.

The rearrangement joins TRBV6-6 to TRBJ1-6, with 7 bases lining up with TRBD1. Germline V lookup: CDR1 MNHNY, CDR2 SVGAGI (reference sequence). V shed 5 bases and J 7 bases; nucleotides not matched to a gene: 2. The CDR3 is 13 amino acids. CDR3 nucleotides: TGTGCCAGCAGTCTGGGACAGAATTCACCCCTCCACTTT. As protein: CASSLGQNSPLHF.

In the case of this clone: Other DNA sequences of this sample code for an identical CDR3. The chain recombines TRBV5-1 with TRBJ2-7; maybe TRBD2 (5 bases). The germline gives CDR1 SGHRS, CDR2 YFSETQ. V was pared by 2 bases and J by 4 bases, with 10 bases between. The CDR3 contains 13 residues. The CDR3 here is CASSFGVRYEQYF. CDR3 DNA: TGCGCCAGCAGCTTCGGGGTTCGGTACGAGCAGTACTTC.